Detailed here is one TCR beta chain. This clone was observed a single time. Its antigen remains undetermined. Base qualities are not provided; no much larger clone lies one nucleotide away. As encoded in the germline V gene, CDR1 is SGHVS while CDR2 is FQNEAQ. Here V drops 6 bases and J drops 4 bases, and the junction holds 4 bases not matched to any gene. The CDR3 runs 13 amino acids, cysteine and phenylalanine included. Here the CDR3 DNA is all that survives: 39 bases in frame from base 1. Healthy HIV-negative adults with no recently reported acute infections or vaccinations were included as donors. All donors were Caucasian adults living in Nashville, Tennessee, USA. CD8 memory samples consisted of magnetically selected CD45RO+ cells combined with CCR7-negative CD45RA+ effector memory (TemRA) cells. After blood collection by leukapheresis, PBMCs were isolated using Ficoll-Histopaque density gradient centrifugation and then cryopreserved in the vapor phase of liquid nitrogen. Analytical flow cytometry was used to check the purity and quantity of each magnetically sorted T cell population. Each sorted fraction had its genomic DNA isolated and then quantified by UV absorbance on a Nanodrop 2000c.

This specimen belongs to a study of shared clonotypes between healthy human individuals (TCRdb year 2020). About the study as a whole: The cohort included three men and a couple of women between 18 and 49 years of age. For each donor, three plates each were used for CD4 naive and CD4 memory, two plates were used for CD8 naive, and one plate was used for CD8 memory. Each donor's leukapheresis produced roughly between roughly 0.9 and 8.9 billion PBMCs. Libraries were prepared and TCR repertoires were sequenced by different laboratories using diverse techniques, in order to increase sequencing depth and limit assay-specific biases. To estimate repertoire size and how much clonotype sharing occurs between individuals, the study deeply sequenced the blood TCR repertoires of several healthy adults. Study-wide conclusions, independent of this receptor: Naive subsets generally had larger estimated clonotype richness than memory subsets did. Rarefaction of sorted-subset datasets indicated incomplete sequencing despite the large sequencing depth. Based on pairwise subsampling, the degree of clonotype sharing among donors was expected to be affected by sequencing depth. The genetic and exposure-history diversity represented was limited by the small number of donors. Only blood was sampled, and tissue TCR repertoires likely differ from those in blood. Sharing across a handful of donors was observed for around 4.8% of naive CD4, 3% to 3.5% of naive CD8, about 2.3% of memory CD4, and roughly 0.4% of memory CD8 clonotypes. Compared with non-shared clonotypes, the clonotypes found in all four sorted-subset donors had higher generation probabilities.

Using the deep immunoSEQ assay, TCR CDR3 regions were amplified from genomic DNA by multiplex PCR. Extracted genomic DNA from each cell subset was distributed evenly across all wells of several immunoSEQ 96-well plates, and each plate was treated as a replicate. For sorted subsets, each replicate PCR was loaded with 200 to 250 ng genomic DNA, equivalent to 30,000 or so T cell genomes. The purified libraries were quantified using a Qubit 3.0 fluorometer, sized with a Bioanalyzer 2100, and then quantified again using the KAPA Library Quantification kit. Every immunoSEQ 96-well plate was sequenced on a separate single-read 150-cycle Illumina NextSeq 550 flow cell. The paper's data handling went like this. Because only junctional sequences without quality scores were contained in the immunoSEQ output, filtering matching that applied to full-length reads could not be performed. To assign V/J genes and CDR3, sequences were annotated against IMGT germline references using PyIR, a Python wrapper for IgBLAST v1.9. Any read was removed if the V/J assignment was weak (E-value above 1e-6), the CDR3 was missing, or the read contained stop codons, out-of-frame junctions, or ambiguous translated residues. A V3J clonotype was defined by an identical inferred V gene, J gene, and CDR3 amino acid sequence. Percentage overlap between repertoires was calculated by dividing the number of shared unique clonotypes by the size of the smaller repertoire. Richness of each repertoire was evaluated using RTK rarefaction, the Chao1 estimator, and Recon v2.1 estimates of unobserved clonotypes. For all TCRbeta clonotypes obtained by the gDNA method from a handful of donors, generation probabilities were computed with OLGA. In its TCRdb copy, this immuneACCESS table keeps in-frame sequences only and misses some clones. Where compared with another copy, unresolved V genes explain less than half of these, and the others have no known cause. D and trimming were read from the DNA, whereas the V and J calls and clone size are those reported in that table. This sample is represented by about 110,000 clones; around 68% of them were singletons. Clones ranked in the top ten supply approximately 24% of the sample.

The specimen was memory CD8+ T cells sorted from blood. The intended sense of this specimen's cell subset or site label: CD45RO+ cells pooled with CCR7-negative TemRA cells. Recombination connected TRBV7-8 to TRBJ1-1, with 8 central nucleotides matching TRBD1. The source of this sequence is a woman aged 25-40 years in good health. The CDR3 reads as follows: CASRPTGVTEAFF. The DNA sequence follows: TGTGCCAGCAGACCGACAGGGGTCACTGAAGCTTTCTTT.